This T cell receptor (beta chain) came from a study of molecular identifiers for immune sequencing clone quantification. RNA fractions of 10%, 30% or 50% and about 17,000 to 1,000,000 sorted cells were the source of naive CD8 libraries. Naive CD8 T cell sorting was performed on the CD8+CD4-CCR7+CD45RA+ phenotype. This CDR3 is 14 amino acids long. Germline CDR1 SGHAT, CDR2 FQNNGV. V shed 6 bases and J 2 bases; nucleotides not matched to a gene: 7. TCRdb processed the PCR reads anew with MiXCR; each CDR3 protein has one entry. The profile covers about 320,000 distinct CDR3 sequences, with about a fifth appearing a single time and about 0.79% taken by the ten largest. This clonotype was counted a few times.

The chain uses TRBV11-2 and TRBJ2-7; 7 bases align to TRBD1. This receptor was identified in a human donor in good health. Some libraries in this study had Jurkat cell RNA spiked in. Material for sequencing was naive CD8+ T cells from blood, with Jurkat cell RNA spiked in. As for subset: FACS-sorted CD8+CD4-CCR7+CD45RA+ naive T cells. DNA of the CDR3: TGTGCCAGCAGGCCCCGACAGGGAACCTACGAGCAGTACTTC. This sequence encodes CASRPRQGTYEQYF.